This T cell receptor beta chain was obtained from a study of blood T cell repertoires in COVID-19. Method: immunoSEQ multiplex PCR; TCRdb's copy keeps in-frame clones and lacks some. The sample lists 95,000 to 150,000 clones, roughly 75% occurring once. J lost 3 bases, V lost 6 bases, and 4 bases had no gene match. From germline, CDR1 is LNHDA and CDR2 SQIVND (reference sequence). The CDR3 runs 15 residues. The material sequenced was peripheral blood. The chain links TRBV19 to TRBJ1-5, with 11 bases fitting TRBD1. This TCR was sampled from a man aged 55 to 70 with active or convalescent COVID-19. CDR3 nucleotides: TGTGCCAGTAGGGGACAGGGGGTTTCCAATCAGCCCCAGCATTTT. Translating gives CASRGQGVSNQPQHF.